These T cell receptor beta chains were read from a single sample in a study of blood T cell repertoires in COVID-19. The data were produced by immunoSEQ multiplex PCR, yet TCRdb's version contains in-frame clones alone and is incomplete. The data hold under 300,000 clones, with around 88% observed a single time. Sequenced: PBMCs or T cells enriched from blood (not recorded which). These TCRs come from a woman in her 40s with acute COVID-19. Both conserved end residues are part of each CDR3. The order of the fields is clone size, D gene, V gene, J gene, CDR3 protein, CDR3 DNA. D genes are given only for firm matches. Some rows mark clone size as missing; the rest say once, few, many or name a class of expanded clone.

>once|TRBD1|TRBV5-4|TRBJ1-6
CASSGTGTINSPLHF
TGTGCCAGCAGCGGGACAGGGACCATTAATTCACCCCTCCACTTT
>.|.|TRBV6-2/TRBV6-3|TRBJ1-5
CASSFRKSQGSNQPQHF
TGTGCCAGCAGTTTCAGAAAGTCACAGGGTAGCAATCAGCCCCAGCATTTT
>.|TRBD2|TRBV11-3|TRBJ2-1
CASSSFTSGRGSSYNEQFF
TGTGCCAGCAGCTCGTTCACTAGCGGGAGGGGGAGCTCCTACAATGAGCAGTTCTTC
>.|TRBD1|TRBV27|TRBJ1-4
CASSSHRGPANEKLFF
TGTGCCAGCAGTTCCCACAGGGGGCCGGCTAATGAAAAACTGTTTTTT
>.|TRBD1|TRBV5-8|TRBJ1-4
CASSLGTDRGLEKLFF
TGTGCCAGCAGCTTGGGAACAGACAGGGGGCTTGAAAAACTGTTTTTT
>.|.|TRBV12-3/TRBV12-4|TRBJ1-4
CASRPTEVEKLFF
TGTGCCAGCAGACCAACTGAGGTTGAAAAACTGTTTTTT
>.|.|TRBV27|TRBJ1-4
CASSPLGAKLFF
TGTGCCAGCAGTCCTCTTGGGGCAAAACTGTTTTTT
>.|.|TRBV11-2|TRBJ1-6
CASSFRGGPLHF
TGTGCCAGCAGCTTTCGGGGAGGACCCCTCCACTTT
>once|.|TRBV6-1|TRBJ1-5
CASSEGGGGQPQHF
TGTGCCAGCAGTGAAGGAGGGGGGGGTCAGCCCCAGCATTTT
>.|.|TRBV3-1/TRBV3-2|TRBJ1-5
CASSPRQQPQHF
TGTGCCAGCAGCCCTAGACAGCAGCCCCAGCATTTT
>.|.|TRBV12-5|TRBJ1-1
CASAIRETEAFF
TGTGCTAGTGCCATCAGGGAAACTGAAGCTTTCTTT
>.|.|TRBV5-1|TRBJ1-6
CASSLSREGNSPLHF
TGCGCCAGCAGCTTGAGCCGGGAAGGTAATTCACCCCTCCACTTT
>.|.|TRBV19|TRBJ1-1
CASSTGVTLNTEAFF
TGTGCCAGTAGTACGGGGGTGACCCTGAACACTGAAGCTTTCTTT
>.|TRBD2|TRBV7-9|TRBJ2-1
CASSSRLAGLANEQFF
TGTGCCAGCAGCTCGCGATTAGCGGGCCTCGCCAATGAGCAGTTCTTC
>.|.|TRBV12-3/TRBV12-4|TRBJ1-4
CASSLGEEKLFF
TGTGCCAGCAGTTTAGGCGAGGAAAAACTGTTTTTT
>once|.|TRBV2|TRBJ2-5
CASSRLTDQETQYF
TGTGCCAGCAGCCGTTTGACAGATCAAGAGACCCAGTACTTC
>.|TRBD1|TRBV5-5|TRBJ2-5
CASSFNTGVGETQYF
TGTGCCAGCAGCTTTAATACAGGGGTCGGGGAGACCCAGTACTTC
>once|TRBD1|TRBV5-1|TRBJ1-1
CASSPRVGGITEAFF
TGCGCCAGCAGTCCTCGGGTAGGGGGCATTACTGAAGCTTTCTTT
>few|TRBD2|TRBV29-1|TRBJ2-1
CSVTPVSGRNEQFF
TGCAGCGTGACCCCGGTGAGCGGGAGAAATGAGCAGTTCTTC
>.|TRBD1|TRBV5-4|TRBJ1-1
CASSPRQGEATEAFF
TGTGCCAGCAGCCCGAGACAGGGGGAGGCGACTGAAGCTTTCTTT
>.|TRBD1|TRBV9|TRBJ2-1
CASSVISTGVRVNEQFF
TGTGCCAGCAGCGTAATTAGTACAGGGGTACGGGTCAATGAGCAGTTCTTC
>once|.|TRBV5-4|TRBJ2-7
CASSLAGPSYEQYF
TGTGCCAGCAGCTTGGCTGGGCCTTCCTACGAGCAGTACTTC
>.|TRBD2|TRBV7-9|TRBJ2-2
CASSQKLAGGELFF
TGTGCCAGCAGCCAAAAACTAGCGGGCGGGGAGCTGTTTTTT
>.|TRBD2|TRBV5-6|TRBJ2-2
CASSLLTSGRTNTGELFF
TGTGCCAGCAGCTTGCTTACTAGCGGGAGGACGAACACCGGGGAGCTGTTTTTT
>.|.|TRBV5-1|TRBJ1-1
CASSPLQGPGTEAFF
TGCGCCAGCAGCCCTTTACAGGGACCGGGCACTGAAGCTTTCTTT
>once|TRBD2|TRBV5-4|TRBJ2-1
CASSLVSGGEQFF
TGTGCCAGCAGCTTGGTGAGCGGGGGTGAGCAGTTCTTC
>once|.|TRBV7-8|TRBJ1-4
CASSLGGGDEKLFF
TGTGCCAGCAGCTTAGGGGGGGGTGATGAAAAACTGTTTTTT
>.|TRBD2|TRBV5-1|TRBJ2-5
CASSLAIAGESQYF
TGCGCCAGCAGCTTGGCGATAGCGGGGGAATCCCAGTACTTC
>once|TRBD2|TRBV5-5|TRBJ2-2
CASSSSGRNTGELFF
TGTGCCAGCAGCTCTAGCGGGAGAAACACCGGGGAGCTGTTTTTT
>.|TRBD1|TRBV13|TRBJ2-6
CASSLGGGTGDPGANVLTF
TGTGCCAGCAGCTTAGGCGGAGGGACAGGGGATCCCGGGGCCAACGTCCTGACTTTC
>.|TRBD1|TRBV3-1/TRBV3-2|TRBJ2-7
CASSRQGRYEQYF
TGTGCCAGCAGCAGACAGGGGCGGTACGAGCAGTACTTC
>.|TRBD1|TRBV11-3|TRBJ2-6
CASSSGQGTGANVLTF
TGTGCCAGCAGCTCCGGACAGGGCACTGGGGCCAACGTCCTGACTTTC
>.|.|TRBV5-4|TRBJ2-3
CASSPVVVTDTQYF
TGTGCCAGCAGTCCTGTAGTGGTGACAGATACGCAGTATTTT
>.|TRBD1|TRBV5-6|TRBJ1-4
CASSSWDRASVGEKLFF
TGTGCCAGCAGCTCATGGGACAGGGCGTCCGTCGGTGAAAAACTGTTTTTT
>.|TRBD1|TRBV3-1/TRBV3-2|TRBJ1-4
CASSNSGTDHEKLFF
TGTGCCAGCAGTAATTCCGGGACAGACCATGAAAAACTGTTTTTT
>.|.|TRBV24-1|TRBJ1-2
CATSDTGTNYGYTF
TGTGCCACCAGTGACACCGGGACAAACTATGGCTACACCTTC
>.|TRBD1|TRBV2|TRBJ1-5
CASRGDRGKILGDQPQHF
TGTGCCAGCAGGGGGGACAGGGGGAAGATTTTGGGCGATCAGCCCCAGCATTTT
>.|TRBD2|TRBV5-4|TRBJ2-2
CASSTGLAGVTGELFF
TGTGCCAGCAGCACCGGACTAGCCGGTGTCACCGGGGAGCTGTTTTTT
>few|TRBD1|TRBV6-5|TRBJ1-4
CASSRRGTGIEKLFF
TGTGCCAGCAGCCGGAGAGGGACAGGGATCGAAAAACTGTTTTTT
>.|.|TRBV7-2|TRBJ1-3
CASSRSGNTIYF
TGTGCCAGCAGCCGTAGTGGAAACACCATATATTTT
>.|.|TRBV7-2|TRBJ1-1
CASSFRMNTEAFF
TGTGCCAGCAGCTTTAGAATGAACACTGAAGCTTTCTTT
>.|.|TRBV5-1|TRBJ2-5
CASSPNSGQETQYF
TGCGCCAGCAGCCCTAACAGCGGCCAAGAGACCCAGTACTTC
>.|TRBD1|TRBV27|TRBJ2-7
CASSYRGLEQYF
TGTGCCAGCAGTTACAGGGGGCTCGAGCAGTACTTC
>.|TRBD2|TRBV11-2|TRBJ2-4
CASSSGLLAGGFVQYF
TGTGCCAGCAGCTCCGGGCTGCTAGCGGGAGGGTTTGTTCAGTACTTC
>.|.|TRBV7-2|TRBJ1-1
CASSSMTENTEAFF
TGTGCCAGCAGCTCAATGACAGAGAACACTGAAGCTTTCTTT
>.|TRBD1|TRBV9|TRBJ1-2
CASSPRDRGIYGYTF
TGTGCCAGCAGCCCCCGGGACAGGGGCATATATGGCTACACCTTC
>.|.|TRBV11-2|TRBJ1-1
CASSTFQRQEAFF
TGTGCCAGCAGCACATTCCAGAGGCAAGAAGCTTTCTTT
>.|.|TRBV19|TRBJ2-2
CASSIGGGTGELFF
TGTGCCAGTAGTATAGGCGGAGGCACCGGGGAGCTGTTTTTT
>.|TRBD1|TRBV11-2|TRBJ1-2
CASTYRGGNYGYTF
TGTGCCAGCACCTACAGGGGCGGTAACTATGGCTACACCTTC
>.|TRBD2|TRBV4-3|TRBJ2-3
CASSQLAGGSTDTQYF
TGCGCCAGCAGCCAGTTAGCGGGGGGTAGCACAGATACGCAGTATTTT
>.|.|TRBV29-1|TRBJ1-1
CSADVRVNEAFF
TGCAGCGCCGACGTGAGGGTGAATGAAGCTTTCTTT
>.|TRBD1|TRBV7-6|TRBJ1-2
CASSLARIRTGRGGYTF
TGTGCCAGCAGCTTAGCGAGAATAAGGACAGGGCGGGGTGGCTACACCTTC
>.|.|TRBV15|TRBJ1-4
CATSGGMTNEKLFF
TGTGCCACCAGTGGAGGGATGACTAATGAAAAACTGTTTTTT